The 3 T cell receptor gamma chains below were found in one sample sequenced in a study of fetal and pediatric gammadelta thymocytes. TCRdb re-identified clones in the reads via CATT. The sample records about 240 gamma-chain clones, 0.95% to 1.5% being singletons. Input material: Vgamma9Vdelta2 gamma-delta T cells from the thymus. The subset: sorted CD3+gammadeltaTCR+Vgamma9+Vdelta2+ thymocytes. These receptors came from a child who underwent cardiac surgery and was recorded as healthy.

In this sample, this clone is large. V usage is TRGV9 and J usage is TRGJP. There are 17 residues in the CDR3. V shed 2 bases and J 11 bases; nucleotides not matched to a gene: 12. Per germline, CDR1 GITISATS and CDR2 ISYDGTV (reference sequence). CDR3 sequence (DNA): TGTGCCTTGTGGGAGGCGCGCGGCTACCTGGGCAAAAAAATCAAGGTATTT. It translates to CALWEARGYLGKKIKVF.

The V and J genes are TRGV3 and TRGJP1. The CDR3 runs to 14 residues. V gave up 1 base and J gave up 1 base; unmatched junction bases: 0. Germline values: CDR1 VTNTFY, CDR2 YDVSTARD (reference sequence). In DNA form, the CDR3 reads TGTGCCACCTGGGACAGTACCACTGGTTGGTTCAAGATATTT. Its protein product is CATWDSTTGWFKIF.

In this sample, this clone is large. V gene TRGV3 combines with J gene TRGJ1 or TRGJ2. CDR1 and CDR2 (germline): VTNTFY, YDVSTARD (reference sequence). This CDR3 contains 12 residues. V shed 1 base and J 5 bases; nucleotides not matched to a gene: 2. CDR3 loop: CATWDSNYKKLF. The CDR3 DNA sequence: TGTGCCACCTGGGACAGTAATTATAAGAAACTCTTT.